This T cell receptor beta chain was observed in a study of blood T cell repertoires in COVID-19. Sequencing used immunoSEQ multiplex PCR; TCRdb keeps in-frame clones, though not all of them. The sample has roughly 500,000 clones, around 89% seen once; the top ten hold about 2%. V lost 1 base and J lost 5; bases outside the gene matches: 11. Germline CDR1 is LGHNA and CDR2 is YSLEER. This CDR3 has 17 residues. This clone has just a few counts. Sequenced material: PBMCs or T cells enriched from blood (not recorded which). This receptor was taken from a woman aged 40 to 50 who had recovered from COVID-19. The V call is TRBV4-3, the J call TRBJ2-3, with TRBD2 matching 8 bases. The CDR3 sequence: CASSQGAGEGPRDTQYF. The DNA of the CDR3 is TGCGCCAGCAGCCAAGGAGCGGGGGAGGGCCCTAGAGATACGCAGTATTTT.